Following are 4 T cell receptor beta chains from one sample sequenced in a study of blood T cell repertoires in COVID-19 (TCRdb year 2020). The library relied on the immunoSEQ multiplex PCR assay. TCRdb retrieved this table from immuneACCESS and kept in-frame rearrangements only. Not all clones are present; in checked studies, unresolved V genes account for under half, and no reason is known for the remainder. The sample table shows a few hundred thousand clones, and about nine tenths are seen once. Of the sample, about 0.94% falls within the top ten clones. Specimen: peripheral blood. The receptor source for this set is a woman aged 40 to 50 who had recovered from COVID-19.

Written as DNA, the CDR3 is TGTGCCAGCAGCCAGCAGGAAAATCAGCCCCAGCATTTT. It specifies CASSQQENQPQHF. This chain uses TRBV12-3 or TRBV12-4 with TRBJ1-5; D is uncertain. V lost 6 bases and J 4 bases, leaving 10 bases between the germline ends. This CDR3 is built from 13 residues.

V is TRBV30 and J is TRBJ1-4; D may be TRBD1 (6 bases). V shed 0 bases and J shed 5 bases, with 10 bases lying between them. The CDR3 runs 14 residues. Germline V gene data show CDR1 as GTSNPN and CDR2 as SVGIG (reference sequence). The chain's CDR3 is CAWSVGGGNEKLFF. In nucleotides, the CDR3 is TGTGCCTGGAGTGTCGGGGGGGGCAATGAAAAACTGTTTTTT.

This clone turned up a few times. The CDR3 is CASSPGTAYYEQYF. The CDR3 DNA is TGTGCCAGCAGCCCCGGGACAGCGTACTACGAGCAGTACTTC. The chain is built from TRBV7-8 and TRBJ2-7, with TRBD1 matching 7 bases. CDR3 length: 14 residues. The germline V gene has CDR1 SGHVS and CDR2 FQNEAQ. Losses at the gene ends were 5 bases for V and 3 bases for J; bases not matched to a gene: 7.

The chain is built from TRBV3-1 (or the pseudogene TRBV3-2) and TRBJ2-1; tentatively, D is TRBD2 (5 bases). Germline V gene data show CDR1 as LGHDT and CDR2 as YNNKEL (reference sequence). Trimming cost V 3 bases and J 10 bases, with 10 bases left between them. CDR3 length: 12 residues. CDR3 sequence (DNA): TGTGCCAGCAGCCACGGGGTAGGCGAGCAGTTCTTC. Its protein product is CASSHGVGEQFF.